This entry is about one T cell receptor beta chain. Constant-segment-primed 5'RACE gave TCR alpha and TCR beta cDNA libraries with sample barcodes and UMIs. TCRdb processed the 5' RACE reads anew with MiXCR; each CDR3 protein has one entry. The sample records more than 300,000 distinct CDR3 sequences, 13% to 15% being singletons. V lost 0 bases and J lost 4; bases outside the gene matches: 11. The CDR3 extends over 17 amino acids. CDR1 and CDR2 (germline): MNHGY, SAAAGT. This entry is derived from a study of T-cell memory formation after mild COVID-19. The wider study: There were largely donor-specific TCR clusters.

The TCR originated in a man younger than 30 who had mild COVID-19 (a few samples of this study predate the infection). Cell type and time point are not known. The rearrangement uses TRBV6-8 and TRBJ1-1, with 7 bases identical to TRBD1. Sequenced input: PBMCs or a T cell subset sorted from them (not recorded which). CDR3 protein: CASSYSTREGGLTEAFF. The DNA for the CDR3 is TGTGCCAGCAGTTACTCGACGCGAGAAGGGGGCCTCACTGAAGCTTTCTTT.